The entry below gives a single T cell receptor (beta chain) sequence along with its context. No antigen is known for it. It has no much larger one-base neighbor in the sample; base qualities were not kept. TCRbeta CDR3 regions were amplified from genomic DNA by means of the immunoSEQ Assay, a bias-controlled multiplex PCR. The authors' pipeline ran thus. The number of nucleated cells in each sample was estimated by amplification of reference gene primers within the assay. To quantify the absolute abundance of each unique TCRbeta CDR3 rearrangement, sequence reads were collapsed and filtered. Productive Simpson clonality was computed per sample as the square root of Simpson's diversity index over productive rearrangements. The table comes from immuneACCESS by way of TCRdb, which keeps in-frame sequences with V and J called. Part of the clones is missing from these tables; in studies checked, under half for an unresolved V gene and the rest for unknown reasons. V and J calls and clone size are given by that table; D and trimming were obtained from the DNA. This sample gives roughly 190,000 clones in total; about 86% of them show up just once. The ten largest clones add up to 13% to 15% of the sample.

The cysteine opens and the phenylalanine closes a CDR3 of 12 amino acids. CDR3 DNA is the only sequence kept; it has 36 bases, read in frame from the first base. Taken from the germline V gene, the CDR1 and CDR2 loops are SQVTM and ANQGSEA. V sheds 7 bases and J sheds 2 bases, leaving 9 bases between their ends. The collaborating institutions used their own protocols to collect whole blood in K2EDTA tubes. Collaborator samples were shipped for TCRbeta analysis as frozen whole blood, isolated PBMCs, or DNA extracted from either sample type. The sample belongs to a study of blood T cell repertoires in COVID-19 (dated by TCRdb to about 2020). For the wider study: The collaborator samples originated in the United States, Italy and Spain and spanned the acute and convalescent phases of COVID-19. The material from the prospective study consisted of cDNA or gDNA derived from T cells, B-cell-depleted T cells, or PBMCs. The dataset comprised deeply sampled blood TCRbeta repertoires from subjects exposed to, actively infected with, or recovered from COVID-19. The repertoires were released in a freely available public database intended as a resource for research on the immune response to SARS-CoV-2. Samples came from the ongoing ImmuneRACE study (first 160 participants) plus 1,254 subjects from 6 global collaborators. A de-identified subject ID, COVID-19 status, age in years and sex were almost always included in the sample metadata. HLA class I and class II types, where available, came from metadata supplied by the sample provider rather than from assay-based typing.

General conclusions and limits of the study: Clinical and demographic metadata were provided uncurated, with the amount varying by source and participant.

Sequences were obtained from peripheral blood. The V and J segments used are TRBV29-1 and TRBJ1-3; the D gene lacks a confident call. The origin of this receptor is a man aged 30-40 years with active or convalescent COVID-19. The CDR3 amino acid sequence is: CSATTTGNTIYF. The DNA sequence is TGCAGCGCAACCACAACTGGAAACACCATATATTTT. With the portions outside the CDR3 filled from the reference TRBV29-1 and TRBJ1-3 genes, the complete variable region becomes SAVISQKPSRDICQRGTSLTIQCQVDSQVTMMFWYRQQPGQSLTLIATANQGSEATYESGFVIDKFPISRPNLTFSTLTVSNMSPEDSSIYLCSATTTGNTIYFGEGSWLTVV.